This T cell receptor (beta chain) was recovered during a study of lymphopenia after photon versus proton radiotherapy. The study, taken as a whole, reports: Under photons, naive T cells and diversity fell while effector/memory populations rose. After lymphocyte nadir, photon-treated repertoires showed oligoclonal expansion, especially CD8+ Temra. Larger post-nadir TCR diversity loss correlated inversely with survival in deceased patients.

Libraries were prepared by immunoSEQ multiplex PCR; TCRdb keeps only in-frame clonotypes and omits some of them. The sample includes 150,000 to 200,000 clones, about 88% of them seen just once. A remark on this clone: Its antigen is as yet unknown.

The CDR3 consists of 13 residues. The V gene lost 3 bases and the J gene lost 3 bases, with 8 bases spanning the gap. Germline lookup yields CDR1 SEHNR and CDR2 FQNEAQ (reference sequence). Sequenced material: peripheral blood, taken from a patient treated with photon-based radiotherapy. This receptor was obtained from a man aged 50 to 60 with gastric cancer. The rearrangement joins TRBV7-9 to TRBJ2-5, with D perhaps being TRBD1 or TRBD2 (5 bases each). CDR3 region: CASSFGGEETQYF. The CDR3 DNA reads TGTGCCAGCAGCTTTGGGGGAGAAGAGACCCAGTACTTC.